This T cell receptor beta chain was sequenced in a study of cytomegalovirus exposure and HLA in healthy donors. A note on this clone: Its antigen remains unknown.

Notes on the study in general: The study labeled around 160 TCR beta chains cytomegalovirus-associated. Among CMV-associated TCR beta chains, most appeared HLA-restricted in a later analysis.

PCR primers comprised 60 Vbeta and 13 Jbeta primers. Source study methods: Later analysis identified tens of millions of unique TCR beta chains, roughly 11 million shared. The table came from immunoSEQ multiplex PCR; TCRdb's copy has only in-frame clones and leaves some out. V and J calls and clone size are those listed in that table; D and trimming were worked out from the DNA. The data hold approximately 85,000 clones, with more than 75% observed a single time. Losses at the gene ends were 4 bases for V and 4 bases for J; bases not matched to a gene: 3. CDR3 length: 14 amino acids. Germline loops: CDR1 SGHVS, CDR2 FNYEAQ.

The specimen was PBMCs. This TCR derives from a woman between 45 and 65 years old in good health and CMV-seropositive. The chain employs TRBV7-6 and TRBJ1-2; 10 bases map to TRBD1. CDR3 bases: TGTGCCAGCAGCTCGGGACAGGGGTTCTATGGCTACACCTTC. Its protein is CASSSGQGFYGYTF.